A selection of T cell receptor beta chains follows, all from one sample in a study of cytomegalovirus exposure and HLA in healthy donors. The method was immunoSEQ multiplex PCR; TCRdb's version includes in-frame clones alone and lacks a portion of them. Here the sample spans roughly 180,000 clones, almost 85% being singletons. The source material was PBMCs. The receptors here all came from a man under 40 in good health and CMV-seronegative. Each CDR3 is given with its conserved first and last residue. The order of the fields is D gene, V gene, clone size, J gene, CDR3 DNA, CDR3 protein. A D gene is named only where the DNA matches it firmly. A clone size is listed for some rows: how often the clone was seen (once, few, many), or a class if it is expanded.

D: -; V: TRBV5-6; size: -; J: TRBJ1-5; DNA: TGTGCCAGCAGCTTGGCCCTAGGCCTCAATCAGCCCCAGCATTTT; CDR3: CASSLALGLNQPQHF
D: TRBD2; V: TRBV30; size: -; J: TRBJ2-2; DNA: TGTGCCTGGTCCAAGGGAGGGAGCGAAACCGGGGAGCTGTTTTTT; CDR3: CAWSKGGSETGELFF
D: -; V: TRBV9; size: -; J: TRBJ1-2; DNA: TGTGCCAGCAGCGCCAGTCCGGACGGGATTTATGGCTACACCTTC; CDR3: CASSASPDGIYGYTF
D: -; V: TRBV9; size: once; J: TRBJ1-1; DNA: TGTGCCAGCAGCGTAGGGGGGCGACTGATGAACACTGAAGCTTTCTTT; CDR3: CASSVGGRLMNTEAFF
D: -; V: TRBV28; size: -; J: TRBJ2-3; DNA: TGTGCCAGTAGACTAGGCGCGTCAGATACGCAGTATTTT; CDR3: CASRLGASDTQYF
D: -; V: TRBV30; size: -; J: TRBJ1-2; DNA: TGTGCCTGGAGACTCAAAATCCACTATGGCTACACCTTC; CDR3: CAWRLKIHYGYTF
D: -; V: TRBV29-1; size: few; J: TRBJ1-3; DNA: TGCAGCGCTCAGGAACAGGGAGGAAACACCATATATTTT; CDR3: CSAQEQGGNTIYF
D: TRBD2; V: TRBV5-1; size: once; J: TRBJ2-1; DNA: TGTGCCAGCAGCTTGGCGGGGGGAGGTGGGAGGAGTGAGCAGTTCTTC; CDR3: CASSLAGGGGRSEQFF
D: TRBD2; V: TRBV6-1; size: -; J: TRBJ2-1; DNA: TGTGCCAGCAGTGAACGGGTAGCGGGGGGGCAGGAGCAGTTCTTC; CDR3: CASSERVAGGQEQFF
D: TRBD2; V: TRBV9; size: -; J: TRBJ2-5; DNA: TGTGCCAGCAGCGTAGCGGTGGCGGTAGCGGGGATACAAGAGACCCAGTACTTC; CDR3: CASSVAVAVAGIQETQYF
D: TRBD1; V: TRBV28; size: -; J: TRBJ1-2; DNA: TGTGCCACCCAGGGAATCCCGGGACAGGATCTAGACTATGGCTACACCTTC; CDR3: CATQGIPGQDLDYGYTF
D: -; V: TRBV19; size: -; J: TRBJ1-5; DNA: TGTGCCAGTAGTATAGATCCTATGAGTCGCAATCAGCCCCAGCATTTT; CDR3: CASSIDPMSRNQPQHF
D: -; V: TRBV5-6; size: -; J: TRBJ2-1; DNA: TGTGCCAGCAGCCCACTAGTGGGGTCCTACAATGAGCAGTTCTTC; CDR3: CASSPLVGSYNEQFF
D: TRBD1; V: TRBV9; size: -; J: TRBJ2-7; DNA: TGTGCCAGCAGCGTAGCACCGGGACAGGGGGCAGGCGAGCAGTACTTC; CDR3: CASSVAPGQGAGEQYF
D: TRBD2; V: TRBV5-4; size: -; J: TRBJ2-5; DNA: TGTGCCAGCAGCCGCGGGGGGCCGGGTGGAGAGACCCAGTACTTC; CDR3: CASSRGGPGGETQYF
D: TRBD1; V: TRBV6-1; size: -; J: TRBJ2-1; DNA: TGTGCCAGCAGTTCCCAGGGGGACTCCTACAATGAGCAGTTCTTC; CDR3: CASSSQGDSYNEQFF
D: -; V: TRBV27; size: -; J: TRBJ2-2; DNA: TGTGCCAGCAGTTTTAGCGCCACCGGGGAGCTGTTTTTT; CDR3: CASSFSATGELFF
D: -; V: TRBV6-5; size: -; J: TRBJ2-3; DNA: TGTGCCAGCTCAGGAGGCCCTAATACGCAGTATTTT; CDR3: CASSGGPNTQYF
D: -; V: TRBV5-4; size: -; J: TRBJ2-3; DNA: TGTGCCAGCAGCGGTGGAGCTAGCACAGATACGCAGTATTTT; CDR3: CASSGGASTDTQYF
D: TRBD1; V: TRBV10-3; size: -; J: TRBJ2-7; DNA: TGTGCCATCAGCTTGACAGGGCCCTACGAGCAGTACTTC; CDR3: CAISLTGPYEQYF
D: -; V: TRBV7-9; size: few; J: TRBJ1-1; DNA: TGTGCCAGCAGCTTAATGGGCCAGTCGAACACTGAAGCTTTCTTT; CDR3: CASSLMGQSNTEAFF
D: -; V: TRBV11-3; size: once; J: TRBJ1-1; DNA: TGTGCCAGCAGCTTCAGGAGGTTGAGTGAAGCTTTCTTT; CDR3: CASSFRRLSEAFF
D: -; V: TRBV4-1; size: once; J: TRBJ2-7; DNA: TGCGCCAGCAGCCAAATAAGCCAGACGGGCGAGCAGTACTTC; CDR3: CASSQISQTGEQYF
D: TRBD1; V: TRBV30; size: -; J: TRBJ2-1; DNA: TGTGCCTGGAGTGTACTGGGACAGGACGGGTACAATGAGCAGTTCTTC; CDR3: CAWSVLGQDGYNEQFF
D: TRBD2; V: TRBV11-3; size: -; J: TRBJ2-7; DNA: TGTGCCAGCAGCAAAAGCGGGAGGGGGGCCTACGAGCAGTACTTC; CDR3: CASSKSGRGAYEQYF
D: -; V: TRBV7-8; size: -; J: TRBJ2-5; DNA: TGTGCCAGCAGCTCCCCCCACAGGGAAGGGGAGACCCAGTACTTC; CDR3: CASSSPHREGETQYF
D: TRBD2; V: TRBV19; size: -; J: TRBJ2-2; DNA: TGTGCCAGTAGCGGGACTAGGACCCTCGCGGAGCTGTTTTTT; CDR3: CASSGTRTLAELFF
D: -; V: TRBV30; size: -; J: TRBJ1-3; DNA: TGTGCCTGGAGTGCTACCAGGCTTTCCTCTGGAAACACCATATATTTT; CDR3: CAWSATRLSSGNTIYF
D: -; V: TRBV2; size: -; J: TRBJ1-5; DNA: TGTGCCAGCAGTTCCGGGATCCTGGCCGTACAGCCCCAGCATTTT; CDR3: CASSSGILAVQPQHF
D: -; V: TRBV10-3; size: -; J: TRBJ2-7; DNA: TGTGCCATCAGTGAGTTGGACTCGATGGGCGAGCAGTACTTC; CDR3: CAISELDSMGEQYF
D: TRBD1; V: TRBV15; size: -; J: TRBJ1-2; DNA: TGTGCCACCAGCCTCGACAGGGCCAATGCGGGCTACACCTTC; CDR3: CATSLDRANAGYTF
D: TRBD1; V: TRBV5-6; size: -; J: TRBJ1-5; DNA: TGTGCCAGCAGCCGGACAGGGTATAATCAGCCCCAGCATTTT; CDR3: CASSRTGYNQPQHF
D: TRBD1; V: TRBV2; size: -; J: TRBJ2-7; DNA: TGTGCCAGCAGTAAAACACCGGGACAGGGGTTCTACGAGCAGTACTTC; CDR3: CASSKTPGQGFYEQYF
D: -; V: TRBV7-8; size: -; J: TRBJ2-7; DNA: TGTGCCAGCACATTAGCCGGGATAACCTACGAGCAGTACTTC; CDR3: CASTLAGITYEQYF
D: -; V: TRBV9; size: -; J: TRBJ2-3; DNA: TGTGCCAGCAGCGCCTCTGAGCGCACAGATACGCAGTATTTT; CDR3: CASSASERTDTQYF
D: TRBD2; V: TRBV5-1; size: -; J: TRBJ2-2; DNA: TGCGCCAGCAGCCCCGGACTAGCGGCAAACACCGGGGAGCTGTTTTTT; CDR3: CASSPGLAANTGELFF
D: -; V: TRBV27; size: once; J: TRBJ2-3; DNA: TGTGCCAGCAGAGTTGACTATGCCACAGATACGCAGTATTTT; CDR3: CASRVDYATDTQYF
D: TRBD1; V: TRBV2; size: -; J: TRBJ1-5; DNA: TGTGCCAGCAGTGAATGGACAGGGGGTTCAAGCAATCAGCCCCAGCATTTT; CDR3: CASSEWTGGSSNQPQHF
D: TRBD1; V: TRBV4-3; size: -; J: TRBJ2-7; DNA: TGCGCCAGCAGCCAAGATTTTAGGACAGGAGCCTACGAGCAGTACTTC; CDR3: CASSQDFRTGAYEQYF
D: TRBD1; V: TRBV4-3; size: -; J: TRBJ1-2; DNA: TGCGCCAGCAGCCAAGGGCCGGGACAGGGCTATGGCTACACCTTC; CDR3: CASSQGPGQGYGYTF
D: -; V: TRBV5-1; size: -; J: TRBJ2-5; DNA: TGCGCCAGCGGGCCCACAGGGCCGGGGGAGACCCAGTACTTC; CDR3: CASGPTGPGETQYF
D: -; V: TRBV5-4; size: few; J: TRBJ1-1; DNA: TGTGCCAGCAGCTTGCCCCCTAACACTGAAGCTTTCTTT; CDR3: CASSLPPNTEAFF
D: -; V: TRBV6-5; size: few; J: TRBJ1-1; DNA: TGTGCCAGCAGTTATTTAACAGGCTCTGAAGCTTTCTTT; CDR3: CASSYLTGSEAFF
D: TRBD2; V: TRBV19; size: -; J: TRBJ2-2; DNA: TGTGCCAGTAGATTTAGCGGGGGGGCCGTCACCGGGGAGCTGTTTTTT; CDR3: CASRFSGGAVTGELFF
D: TRBD1; V: TRBV5-4; size: -; J: TRBJ1-2; DNA: TGTGCCAGCAGCTTTGGGCGTGGGAGAACAGGGGGTAAGGATGGCTACACCTTC; CDR3: CASSFGRGRTGGKDGYTF
D: -; V: TRBV19; size: -; J: TRBJ1-2; DNA: TGTGCCAGTCAGAGGCAGGACAGAGGGAACTATGACTACACCTTC; CDR3: CASQRQDRGNYDYTF
D: -; V: TRBV10-2; size: -; J: TRBJ1-6; DNA: TGCGCCAGTGGGGCAGGCCTAAATTCACCCCTCCACTTT; CDR3: CASGAGLNSPLHF
D: -; V: TRBV29-1; size: -; J: TRBJ2-2; DNA: TGCAGCGTCGCTTTCGGCGGGGAGCTGTTTTTT; CDR3: CSVAFGGELFF
D: -; V: TRBV2; size: -; J: TRBJ2-7; DNA: TGTGCCAGCAGTGAGACAGGACCGTACGAGCAGTACTTC; CDR3: CASSETGPYEQYF
D: TRBD1; V: TRBV5-8; size: once; J: TRBJ1-3; DNA: TGTGCCAGCAGCCAACCGGGACAGGGGGTATCCTCTGGAAACACCATATATTTT; CDR3: CASSQPGQGVSSGNTIYF
D: TRBD2; V: TRBV7-9; size: -; J: TRBJ2-5; DNA: TGTGCCAGCAGCCCTAGACCAGAGGCGGGAGTGCGTGAGACCCAGTACTTC; CDR3: CASSPRPEAGVRETQYF